This T cell receptor beta chain is drawn from a study of blood T cell repertoires in COVID-19. In the study overall: The United States, Italy and Spain provided the acute and convalescent COVID-19 samples.

The CDR3 loop spans 17 amino acids. The V end was cut by 0 bases, the J end by 7 bases, with 16 bases between. In germline, CDR1 is LNHNV, CDR2 YYDKDF (reference sequence). The sample holds one count of this clone. In the original processing: Cell counts per sample came from amplifying reference gene primers. The repertoire was sequenced with immunoSEQ multiplex PCR; TCRdb's copy has only in-frame clones and lacks some. For V, J and clone size, that table is used; D and trimming come from the DNA. The sample consists of under 350,000 clones, about 90% of them appearing once. Residents of under 25 US areas, aged roughly 18 to 95 years, made up the participants. Two negative PCRs, clearance, or symptom resolution had been documented for recovered Cohort 3 donors.

This receptor was identified in an older woman who had recovered from COVID-19. Specimen: PBMCs or T cells enriched from blood (not recorded which). The genes are TRBV15 and TRBJ1-6; a possible D gene is TRBD1 (5 bases). The CDR3 region is CATSRDRGGRRNSPLHF. The CDR3 coding sequence is TGTGCCACCAGCAGAGATAGGGGCGGGAGGAGAAATTCACCCCTCCACTTT.